This TCR beta chain was obtained from a study of blood T cell repertoires in COVID-19 (dated by TCRdb to the early 2020s). For the wider study: Samples from collaborators originated in the United States, Italy and Spain and spanned both the acute and convalescent phases of COVID-19. The prospective study material was composed of cDNA or gDNA derived from T cells, B-cell-depleted T cells, or PBMCs. Subjects who had been exposed to COVID-19, were actively infected with it, or had recovered from it provided the deeply sampled blood TCRbeta repertoires that made up the dataset. The repertoires were made available in a free public database intended to serve as a resource for research on the immune response to SARS-CoV-2. Samples were obtained from the ongoing ImmuneRACE study (first 160 participants) and from over a thousand subjects provided by 6 global collaborators. Nearly every sample came with metadata listing a de-identified subject ID, COVID-19 status, age in years and sex. Where available, HLA class I and class II types were obtained from metadata supplied by the sample provider rather than from assay-based typing. What the authors observed across the whole study: Clinical and demographic metadata were provided uncurated, with the amount varying by source and participant.

TCRbeta CDR3 regions were amplified from genomic DNA using the immunoSEQ Assay, a bias-controlled multiplex PCR. On the authors' methods: The number of nucleated cells in each sample was estimated from the amplification of reference gene primers within the assay. To quantify the absolute abundance of each unique TCRbeta CDR3 rearrangement, sequence reads were collapsed and filtered. For each sample, productive Simpson clonality was calculated as the square root of Simpson's diversity index across productive rearrangements. TCRdb holds this immuneACCESS table with in-frame rearrangements only. Some clones are missing; in checked studies, unresolved V genes explain under half, and the rest has no known cause. D and trimming were read from the DNA, whereas the V and J calls and clone size are those reported in that table. The sample profile shows some 240,000 clones; around 88% of them were found once. The leading ten clones occupy 2.5% to 3.5% of the sample.

Of note for this clone: The antigen it recognizes is unknown. Within one base of it there is no much larger clone, and no base qualities were kept.

Enrolling through a virtual design, the prospective study's participants ranged in age from roughly 18 to 90 years and lived across approximately 25 United States geographic areas. In the prospective study, cohorts were assigned on the basis of participant-reported clinical history obtained from a screening survey and a study questionnaire. In the prospective study, whole blood, serum and a nasopharyngeal or oropharyngeal swab were collected from each participant by mobile phlebotomists. Additional blood draws and questionnaires over an approximately two-month period could optionally be provided by prospective study participants. Blood samples from the prospective study were shipped frozen or at room temperature prior to DNA extraction. The germline V gene encodes CDR1 MNHEY and CDR2 SVGAGI. Relative to germline, V is missing 6 bases and J is missing 2 bases, with 5 bases of the junction outside any gene match. Including cysteine and phenylalanine, the CDR3 has 14 amino acids. Just the 42-base CDR3 DNA is kept, in frame starting at base 1.

The receptor chain draws on TRBV6-5 and TRBJ2-7, with 9 junctional bases fitting TRBD2. Specimen: PBMCs or T cells enriched from blood (not recorded which). The origin of this receptor is a woman in her thirties or forties with acute COVID-19. The CDR3 sequence is CASSARTSAYEQYF. The sequenced DNA: TGTGCCAGCAGCGCCCGGACTAGCGCCTACGAGCAGTACTTC.